One sample yielded the 20 T cell receptor beta chains listed below, sequenced in a study of blood T cell repertoires in COVID-19. TCRdb's copy holds only in-frame clones and misses some; the assay was immunoSEQ multiplex PCR. The sample has around 140,000 clones, around 90% seen once; the top ten hold 4%. Sequenced: PBMCs or T cells enriched from blood (not recorded which). These receptors were collected from a woman aged 35 to 49 who had been exposed to COVID-19.

CDR3 bases: TGTGCCAGCAGCTTGTTTCCGGGACAGGGGTATGATAATGAAAAACTGTTTTTT. Amino acid sequence: CASSLFPGQGYDNEKLFF. This chain links TRBV7-9 with TRBJ1-4; 10 nucleotides line up with TRBD1. V was clipped by 3 bases and J by 4 bases; unmatched bases: 11. This CDR3 region has 18 residues. Germline-derived CDR1 and CDR2 are SEHNR and FQNEAQ (reference sequence).

V usage is TRBV3-1 (or the pseudogene TRBV3-2) and J usage is TRBJ2-5; TRBD1 aligns across 8 bases. In germline, CDR1 is LGHDT, CDR2 YNNKEL (reference sequence). The CDR3 loop spans 16 amino acids. With 4 bases clipped from V and 3 bases from J, the junction kept 10 bases outside the gene matches. This chain's CDR3 is CASSPNFVTGEETQYF. In DNA form, the CDR3 reads TGTGCCAGCAGCCCCAATTTTGTGACAGGGGAAGAGACCCAGTACTTC.

V is TRBV11-2 and J is TRBJ1-4; 8 bases match TRBD1. The CDR3 spans 13 residues. With 5 bases clipped from V and 10 bases from J, the junction kept 6 bases outside the gene matches. The germline gives CDR1 SGHAT, CDR2 FQNNGV. CDR3 loop: CASSEDRVRKLFF. In DNA form, the CDR3 reads TGTGCCAGCAGCGAGGACAGGGTCCGAAAACTGTTTTTT.

The V and J genes are TRBV6-7 and TRBJ2-7; a weak D match, TRBD1 (6 bases). TRBV6-7 falls under the ORF class, with uncertain function. The CDR3 consists of 16 residues. Trimming shortened V by 4 bases and J by 2 bases, and 18 bases separated the two germline ends. The CDR3 region has the DNA TGTGCCAGCAGTTCGCGCAAGGGGGTGGGGACCTACGAGCAGTACTTC. Protein: CASSSRKGVGTYEQYF.

This chain connects TRBV4-3 to TRBJ2-6; possibly TRBD1 for D (6 bases). Germline CDR1 and CDR2: LGHNA and YSLEER. This CDR3 has 17 residues. V lost 3 bases, J lost 0 bases, and 12 bases lay in between. The CDR3 sequence: CASSQIGGRSGANVLTF. CDR3 coding DNA: TGCGCCAGCAGCCAGATAGGGGGTCGCTCTGGGGCCAACGTCCTGACTTTC.

This clone was seen a single time. The chain has TRBV11-3 and TRBJ2-1; D is undetermined. The CDR3 spans 12 residues. Per the germline V gene, CDR1 is SGHNT and CDR2 is YENEEA. The V end lost 8 bases, the J end lost 4 bases, and 9 bases lay between the germline ends. The CDR3 loop reads CASSAEYNEQFF. CDR3 DNA: TGTGCCAGCTCCGCGGAATACAATGAGCAGTTCTTC.

The chain recombines TRBV2 with TRBJ2-3; 11 bases are shared with TRBD2. The CDR3 covers 15 residues. Germline values: CDR1 SNHLY, CDR2 FYNNEI. The ends lost 8 bases at V and 3 bases at J; junction bases unmatched: 7. CDR3: CASGLAGGGTDTQYF. In nucleotides, the CDR3 is TGTGCCAGCGGGCTAGCGGGAGGAGGTACAGATACGCAGTATTTT.

The rearrangement links TRBV7-3 to TRBJ2-2; TRBD2 agrees at 9 bases. The CDR3 consists of 15 residues. Germline-derived CDR1 and CDR2 are SGHTA and FQGTGA. Germline trimming cut 5 bases from V and 4 bases from J; bases unmatched to any gene: 5. The CDR3 coding sequence is TGTGCCAGCAGCCGAGATAGCGGGGGCACCGGGGAGCTGTTTTTT. It translates to CASSRDSGGTGELFF.

This chain links TRBV6-5 with TRBJ1-4; TRBD1 agrees at 9 bases. J gave up 8 bases and V 6 bases, and 10 bases lay outside the gene matches. Germline V gene sequence: CDR1 MNHEY, CDR2 SVGAGI. There are 15 residues in the CDR3. The CDR3 spells CASRDAGQGREKLFF. The CDR3 DNA reads TGTGCCAGCAGGGATGCGGGACAGGGTCGCGAAAAACTGTTTTTT.

This clone was seen a single time. The rearrangement uses TRBV27 and TRBJ1-4; D ambiguous. The ends were cut back, 6 bases at V and 8 bases at J, with 13 bases in the middle. Germline values: CDR1 MNHEY, CDR2 SMNVEV (reference sequence). This CDR3 is 13 amino acids long. CDR3 DNA sequence: TGTGCCAGCAGCGTATTGACTGGGGAAAAACTGTTTTTT. The encoded protein is CASSVLTGEKLFF.

The chain recombines TRBV4-1 with TRBJ1-2; D gene ambiguous. The CDR3 is made up of 14 amino acids. CDR1 MGHRA and CDR2 YSYEKL come from the germline V gene. Trimming shortened V by 0 bases and J by 0 bases, and 5 bases separated the two germline ends. The CDR3, as DNA: TGCGCCAGCAGCCAAGATGTAGCTAACTATGGCTACACCTTC. This translates into CASSQDVANYGYTF.

In DNA, the CDR3 is TGCGCCAGCAGCGCGCGGGCTTTGGGAGAGCCTGAAGCTTTCTTT. Translation gives CASSARALGEPEAFF. V gene TRBV5-1 combines with J gene TRBJ1-1; D gene uncertain. The CDR3 sequence is 15 residues long. The germline V gene has CDR1 SGHRS and CDR2 YFSETQ. Trimming took off 4 bases at V and 6 bases at J, with 19 bases between the two ends.

The J gene is TRBJ1-2, the V gene TRBV4-1; 11 nucleotides agree with TRBD1. In germline, CDR1 is MGHRA, CDR2 YSYEKL. V shed 3 bases, J shed 7 bases, and the junction held 7 bases outside the gene matches. The CDR3 contains 15 residues. The CDR3 DNA follows: TGCGCCAGCAGCCATTTAACCGGGACAGGGGGTGGCTACACCTTC. Residues: CASSHLTGTGGGYTF.

V is TRBV6-1 and J is TRBJ1-4; 7 nucleotides line up with TRBD1. The germline CDR1 and CDR2 sequences are MNHNS and SASEGT. The J segment lost 5 bases and the V segment lost 2 bases, leaving 8 bases of the junction unmatched. The CDR3 runs 16 residues. CDR3 bases: TGTGCCAGCAGTGAATTCTTGGGACAGAGCAATGAAAAACTGTTTTTT. It yields the protein CASSEFLGQSNEKLFF.

V is TRBV7-9 and J is TRBJ1-2, with D possibly being TRBD1 (6 bases). The CDR3 has 15 residues. Germline loops: CDR1 SEHNR, CDR2 FQNEAQ (reference sequence). V dropped 4 bases and J dropped 4 bases, with 16 bases sitting between them. The CDR3 DNA reads as TGTGCCAGCAGCTCTCAGGGGAAGGAGGCCTATGGCTACACCTTC. Amino acids: CASSSQGKEAYGYTF.

This clone turned up a few times. J is TRBJ2-5 and V is TRBV4-1; 12 bases map to TRBD2. The CDR3 is 16 amino acids. Germline CDR1 reads MGHRA; CDR2 reads YSYEKL. V dropped 4 bases and J dropped 6; count of bases not matched to a gene: 9. Written as DNA, the CDR3 is TGCGCCAGCAGCCTTCCGACTAGCGGGAGACTCCAGACCCAGTACTTC. Residues: CASSLPTSGRLQTQYF.

In this sample, this clone turned up a few times. V gene TRBV3-1 (or the pseudogene TRBV3-2) combines with J gene TRBJ2-2; a possible D gene is TRBD1 (6 bases). CDR1 LGHDT and CDR2 YNNKEL come from the germline V gene (reference sequence). Trimming pared 3 bases from V and 9 bases from J, leaving 8 bases between. CDR3 length: 12 residues. In DNA, the CDR3 is TGTGCCAGCAGCCACAGGGGTCGGGAGCTGTTTTTT. Amino acids: CASSHRGRELFF.

This chain uses TRBV18 with TRBJ2-7; tentative D call: TRBD2 (6 bases). Looked up from germline, CDR1 is KGHSH and CDR2 is LQKENI. V lost 0 bases and J 2 bases, leaving 8 bases between the germline ends. CDR3 size: 14 residues. The CDR3 nucleotides read TGTGCCAGCTCACCACCCAGCGGGCCCTACGAGCAGTACTTC. Translation gives CASSPPSGPYEQYF.

This clone was detected only a few times. The chain recombines TRBV10-3 with TRBJ1-6, with D possibly being TRBD1 (5 bases). Germline CDR1 reads ENHRY; CDR2 reads SYGVKD. Trimming left V 2 bases short and J 9 bases short, with 5 bases between. The CDR3 runs 12 residues. The CDR3 loop is CAISEGASPLHF. The CDR3 region has the DNA TGTGCCATCAGTGAGGGGGCTTCACCCCTCCACTTT.

The chain links TRBV10-1 to TRBJ2-2; 9 nucleotides line up with TRBD1. V lost 8 bases and J lost 4; bases outside the gene matches: 8. The CDR3 has 15 amino acids. Germline CDR1 reads WNHNN; CDR2 reads SYGVQD (reference sequence). DNA for the CDR3: TGCGCCAGCGGACAGGGGAAGAGGGGCACCGGGGAGCTGTTTTTT. This codes for CASGQGKRGTGELFF.